This T cell receptor (beta chain) was sequenced during a study of blood T cells in healthy people across ages. The study, taken as a whole, reports: Roughly linear age-related decline in beta diversity appeared, significant by age around 36.

Using a J-beta primer mix together with a sample-barcoded 5' primer, a second PCR was run for about 7 to 12 cycles. Each CDR3 protein gets one entry after TCRdb re-called the 5' RACE reads with MiXCR. Of 380,000 or so distinct CDR3 sequences listed, 52% were seen once; the top ten hold under 60%. The table lists this clonotype with a count of one. Its antigen is not known. Germline loops: CDR1 MNHEY, CDR2 SVGEGT. V dropped 6 bases and J dropped 0 bases, with 11 bases sitting between them. This CDR3 contains 15 residues. This TCR came from a man between 60 and 75 years old in good health. This sequence joins TRBV6-2 or TRBV6-3 and TRBJ1-4; D is possibly TRBD1 (5 bases). Material for sequencing was blood. The CDR3 DNA follows: TGTGCCAGCAGAACCGGGACCACAACTAATGAAAAACTGTTTTTT. Protein sequence: CASRTGTTTNEKLFF.